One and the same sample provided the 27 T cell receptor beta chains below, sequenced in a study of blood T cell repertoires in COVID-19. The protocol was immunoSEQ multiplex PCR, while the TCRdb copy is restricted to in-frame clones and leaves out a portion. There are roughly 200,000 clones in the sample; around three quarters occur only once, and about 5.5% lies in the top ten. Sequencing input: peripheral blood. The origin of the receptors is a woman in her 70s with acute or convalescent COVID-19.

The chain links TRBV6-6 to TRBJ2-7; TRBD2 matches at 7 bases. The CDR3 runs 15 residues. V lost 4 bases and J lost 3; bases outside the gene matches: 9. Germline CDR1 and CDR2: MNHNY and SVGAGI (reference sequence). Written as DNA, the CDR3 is TGTGCCAGCAGTTCCACCCTAGCGGAGTTCTACGAGCAGTACTTC. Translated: CASSSTLAEFYEQYF.

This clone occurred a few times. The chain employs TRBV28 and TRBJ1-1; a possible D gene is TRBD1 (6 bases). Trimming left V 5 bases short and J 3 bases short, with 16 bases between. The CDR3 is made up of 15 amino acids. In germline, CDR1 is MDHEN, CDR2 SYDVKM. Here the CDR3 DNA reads TGTGCCAGCAGTGTAACAGGGTTCGGGGACACTGAAGCTTTCTTT. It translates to CASSVTGFGDTEAFF. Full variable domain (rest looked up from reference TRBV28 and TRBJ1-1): DVKVTQSSRYLVKRTGEKVFLECVQDMDHENMFWYRQDPGLGLRLIYFSYDVKMKEKGDIPEGYSVSREKKERFSLILESASTNQTSMYLCASSVTGFGDTEAFFGQGTRLTVV.

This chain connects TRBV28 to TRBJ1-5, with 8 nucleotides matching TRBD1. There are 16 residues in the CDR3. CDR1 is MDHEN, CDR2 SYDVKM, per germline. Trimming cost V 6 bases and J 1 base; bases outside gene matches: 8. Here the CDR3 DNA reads TGTGCCAGCAGACCTTCAGGGGGCGCGAGCAATCAGCCCCAGCATTTT. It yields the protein CASRPSGGASNQPQHF.

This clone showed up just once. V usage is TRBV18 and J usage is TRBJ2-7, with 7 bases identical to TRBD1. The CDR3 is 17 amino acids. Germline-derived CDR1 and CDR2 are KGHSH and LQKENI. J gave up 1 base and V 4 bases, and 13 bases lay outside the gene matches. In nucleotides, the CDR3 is TGTGCCAGCTCACTCCGGACAGGACTCATGGAATCCTACGAGCAGTACTTC. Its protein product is CASSLRTGLMESYEQYF.

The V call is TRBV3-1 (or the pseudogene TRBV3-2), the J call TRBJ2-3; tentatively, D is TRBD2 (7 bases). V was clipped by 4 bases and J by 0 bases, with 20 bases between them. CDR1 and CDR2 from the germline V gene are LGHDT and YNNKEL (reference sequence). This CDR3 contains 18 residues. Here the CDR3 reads CASSRGAGEGGSTDTQYF. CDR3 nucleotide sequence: TGTGCCAGCAGCCGAGGGGCGGGAGAGGGGGGAAGCACAGATACGCAGTATTTT.

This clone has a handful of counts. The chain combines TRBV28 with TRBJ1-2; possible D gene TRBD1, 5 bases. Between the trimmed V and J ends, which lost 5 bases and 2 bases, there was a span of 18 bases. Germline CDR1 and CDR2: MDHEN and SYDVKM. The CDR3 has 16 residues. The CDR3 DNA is TGTGCCAGCAGTACGCACCCAGGGCGTCTCAACTATGGCTACACCTTC. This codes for CASSTHPGRLNYGYTF.

In nucleotides, the CDR3 is TGTGCCAGCACCGTTACGACAGGGGTGAGGAACAACGAGCAGTACTTC. Amino acid sequence: CASTVTTGVRNNEQYF. This rearrangement joins TRBV28 to TRBJ2-7; 8 bases map to TRBD1. Germline CDR1 and CDR2: MDHEN and SYDVKM. Germline trimming cut 7 bases from V and 5 bases from J; bases unmatched to any gene: 16. The CDR3 consists of 16 residues.

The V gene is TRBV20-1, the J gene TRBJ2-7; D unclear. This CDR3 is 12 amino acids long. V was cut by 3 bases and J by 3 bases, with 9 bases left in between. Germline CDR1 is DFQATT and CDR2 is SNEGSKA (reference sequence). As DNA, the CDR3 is TGCAGTGCTAGTCGCCCTAACTACGAGCAGTACTTC. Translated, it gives CSASRPNYEQYF.

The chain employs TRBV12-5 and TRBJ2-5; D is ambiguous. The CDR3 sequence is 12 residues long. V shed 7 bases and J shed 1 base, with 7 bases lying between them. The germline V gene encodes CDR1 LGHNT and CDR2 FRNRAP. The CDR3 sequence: CASANFQETQYF. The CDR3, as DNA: TGTGCTAGTGCCAACTTCCAAGAGACCCAGTACTTC.

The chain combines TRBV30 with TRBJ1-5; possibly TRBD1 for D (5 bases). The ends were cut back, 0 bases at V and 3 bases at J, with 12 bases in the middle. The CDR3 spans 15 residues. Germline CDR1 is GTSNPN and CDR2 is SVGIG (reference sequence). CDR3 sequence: CAWSVLRGLNQPQHF. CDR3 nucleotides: TGTGCCTGGAGTGTACTAAGGGGACTCAATCAGCCCCAGCATTTT.

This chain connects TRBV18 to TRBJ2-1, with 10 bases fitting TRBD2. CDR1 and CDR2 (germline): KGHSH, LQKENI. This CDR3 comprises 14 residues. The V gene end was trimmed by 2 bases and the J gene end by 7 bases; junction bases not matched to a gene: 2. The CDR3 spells CASSPSSGSNEQFF. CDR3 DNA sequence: TGTGCCAGCTCACCATCTAGCGGGAGTAATGAGCAGTTCTTC.

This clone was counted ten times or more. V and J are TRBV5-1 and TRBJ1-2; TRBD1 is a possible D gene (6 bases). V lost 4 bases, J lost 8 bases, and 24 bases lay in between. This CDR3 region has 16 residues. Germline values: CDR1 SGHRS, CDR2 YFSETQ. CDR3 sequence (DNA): TGCGCCAGCAGCGACCCAAATCCGGGGGGCGCGAAGGGCTACACCTTC. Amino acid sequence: CASSDPNPGGAKGYTF.

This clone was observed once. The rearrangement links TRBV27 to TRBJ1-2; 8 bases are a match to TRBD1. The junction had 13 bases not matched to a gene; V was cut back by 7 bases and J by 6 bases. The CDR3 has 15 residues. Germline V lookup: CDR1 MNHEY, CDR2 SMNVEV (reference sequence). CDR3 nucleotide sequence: TGTGCCAGCAAAGGGCGGGACAGGCCAGGGGATGGCTACACCTTC. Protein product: CASKGRDRPGDGYTF.

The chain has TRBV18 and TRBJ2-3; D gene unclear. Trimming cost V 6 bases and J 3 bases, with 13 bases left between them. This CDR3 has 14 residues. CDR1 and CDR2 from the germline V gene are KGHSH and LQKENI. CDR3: CASSPGWRTDTQYF. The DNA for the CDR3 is TGTGCCAGCTCGCCTGGGTGGAGAACAGATACGCAGTATTTT.

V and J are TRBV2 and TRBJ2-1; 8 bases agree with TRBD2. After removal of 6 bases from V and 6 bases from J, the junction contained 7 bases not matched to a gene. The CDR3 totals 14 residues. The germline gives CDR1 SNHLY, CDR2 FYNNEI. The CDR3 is CASSLTGTSNEQFF. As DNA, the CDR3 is TGTGCCAGCAGCCTCACCGGGACTAGCAATGAGCAGTTCTTC.

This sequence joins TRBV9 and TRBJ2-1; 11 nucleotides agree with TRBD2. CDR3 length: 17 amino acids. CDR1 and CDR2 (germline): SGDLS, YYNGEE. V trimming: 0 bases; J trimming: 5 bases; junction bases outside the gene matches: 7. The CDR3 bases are TGTGCCAGCAGCGTAGCGGGGGGACTAGCGGCTAACAATGAGCAGTTCTTC. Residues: CASSVAGGLAANNEQFF.

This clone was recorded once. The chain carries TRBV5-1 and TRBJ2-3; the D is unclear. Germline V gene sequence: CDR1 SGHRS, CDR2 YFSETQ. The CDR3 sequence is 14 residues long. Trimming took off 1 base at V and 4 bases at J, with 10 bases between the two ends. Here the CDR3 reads CASSLTTIPDTQYF. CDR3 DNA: TGCGCCAGCAGCTTGACGACAATTCCAGATACGCAGTATTTT.

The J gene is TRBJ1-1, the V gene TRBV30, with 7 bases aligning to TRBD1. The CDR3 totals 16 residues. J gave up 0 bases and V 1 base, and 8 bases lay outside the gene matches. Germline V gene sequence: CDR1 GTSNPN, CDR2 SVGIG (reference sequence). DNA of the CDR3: TGTGCCTGGAGTGGACCGCCGACAGGGTTGAACACTGAAGCTTTCTTT. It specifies CAWSGPPTGLNTEAFF.

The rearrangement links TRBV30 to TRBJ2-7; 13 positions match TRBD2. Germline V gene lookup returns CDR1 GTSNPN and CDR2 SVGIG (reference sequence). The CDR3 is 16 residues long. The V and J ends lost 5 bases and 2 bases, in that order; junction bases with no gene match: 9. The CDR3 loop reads CAWGLAGVRPPYEQYF. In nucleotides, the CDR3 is TGTGCCTGGGGACTAGCGGGAGTCCGCCCCCCCTACGAGCAGTACTTC. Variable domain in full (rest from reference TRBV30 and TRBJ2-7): SQTIHQWPATLVQPVGSPLSLECTVEGTSNPNLYWYRQAAGRGLQLLFYSVGIGQISSEVPQNLSASRPQDRQFILSSKKLLLSDSGFYLCAWGLAGVRPPYEQYFGPGTRLTVT.

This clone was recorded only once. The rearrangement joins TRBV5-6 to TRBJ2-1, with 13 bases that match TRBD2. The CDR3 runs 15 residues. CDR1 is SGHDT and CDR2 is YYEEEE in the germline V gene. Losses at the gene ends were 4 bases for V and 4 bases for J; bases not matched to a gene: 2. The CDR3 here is CASSTGLAGYNEQFF. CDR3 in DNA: TGTGCCAGCAGCACGGGACTAGCGGGATACAATGAGCAGTTCTTC.

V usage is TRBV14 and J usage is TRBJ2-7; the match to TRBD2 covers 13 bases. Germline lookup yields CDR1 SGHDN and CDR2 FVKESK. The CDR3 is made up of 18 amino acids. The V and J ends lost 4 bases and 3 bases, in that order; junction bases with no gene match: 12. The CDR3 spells CASSPRTGGTSGIYEQYF. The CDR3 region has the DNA TGTGCCAGCAGCCCACGGACAGGAGGGACTAGCGGGATCTACGAGCAGTACTTC.

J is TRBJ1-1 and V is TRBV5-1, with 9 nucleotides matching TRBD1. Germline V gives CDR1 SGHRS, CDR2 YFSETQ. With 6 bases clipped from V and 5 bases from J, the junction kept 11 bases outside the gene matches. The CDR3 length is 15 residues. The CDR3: CASTGGGQGWTEAFF. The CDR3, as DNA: TGCGCCAGCACTGGAGGGGGACAGGGTTGGACTGAAGCTTTCTTT.

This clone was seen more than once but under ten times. The CDR3 loop is CASSRPADGYYTF. The CDR3 region has the DNA TGTGCCAGCAGCAGGCCGGCCGACGGGTACTACACCTTC. The chain couples TRBV5-4 to TRBJ1-2; no firm D call. Germline loops: CDR1 SGHNT, CDR2 YYREEE (reference sequence). The CDR3 is 13 residues long. V lost 4 bases to trimming and J lost 10 bases, with 17 bases between them.

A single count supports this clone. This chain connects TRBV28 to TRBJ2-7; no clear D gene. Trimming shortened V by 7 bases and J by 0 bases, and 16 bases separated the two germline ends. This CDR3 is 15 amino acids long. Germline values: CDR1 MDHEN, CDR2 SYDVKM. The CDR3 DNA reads TGTGCCAGCACCCCCGACCAAGGCGGCTCCTACGAGCAGTACTTC. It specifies CASTPDQGGSYEQYF.

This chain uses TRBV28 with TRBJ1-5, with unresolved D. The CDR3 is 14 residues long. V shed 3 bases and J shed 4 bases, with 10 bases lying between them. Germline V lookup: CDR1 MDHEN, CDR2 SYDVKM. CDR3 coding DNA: TGTGCCAGCAGTTTTCGGGGATTTAATCAGCCCCAGCATTTT. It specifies CASSFRGFNQPQHF.

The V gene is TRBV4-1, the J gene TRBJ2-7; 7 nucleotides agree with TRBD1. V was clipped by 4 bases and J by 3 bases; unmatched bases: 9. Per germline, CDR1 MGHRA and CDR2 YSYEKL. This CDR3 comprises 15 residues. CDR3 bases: TGCGCCAGCAGCCCGCCCGGGACAGCAAACTACGAGCAGTACTTC. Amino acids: CASSPPGTANYEQYF.

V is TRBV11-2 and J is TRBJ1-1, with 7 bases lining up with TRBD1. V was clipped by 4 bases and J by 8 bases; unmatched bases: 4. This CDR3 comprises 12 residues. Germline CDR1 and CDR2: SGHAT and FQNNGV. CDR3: CASSSQGKEAFF. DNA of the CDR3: TGTGCCAGCAGCTCACAGGGGAAAGAAGCTTTCTTT.